This TCR beta chain was identified during a study of cytomegalovirus exposure and HLA in healthy donors. The V end lost 7 bases, the J end lost 6 bases, and 15 bases lay between the germline ends. Looked up from germline, CDR1 is SQVTM and CDR2 is ANQGSEA. The CDR3 covers 12 residues. The PCR employed 60 Vbeta primers together with 13 Jbeta primers. Repertoires were generated with immunoSEQ multiplex PCR, while TCRdb's copy carries only in-frame clones and drops some. The sample records 74,000 or so clones, roughly 65% being singletons. The clonotype originates from a woman aged 25-40 years in good health and CMV-seronegative. Sequencing input: PBMCs. The chain uses TRBV29-1 and TRBJ1-1, with D possibly being TRBD1 (6 bases). CDR3 sequence: CSAEGGEPEAFF. The DNA of the CDR3 is TGCAGCGCCGAAGGGGGGGAACCTGAAGCTTTCTTT.